This T cell receptor beta chain appears in the sequencing data of a study of blood T cell repertoires in COVID-19. Study context: Nucleic acid was either cDNA or gDNA, and it came from T cells, B-cell-depleted T cells, or PBMCs.

In the original workflow: It was from reference gene primer amplification that nucleated cell counts were estimated. Clones were read by immunoSEQ multiplex PCR, and TCRdb kept only the in-frame ones, dropping some. The V and J calls and clone size are taken from that table; D and trimming were inferred from the DNA. In the table there are about 270,000 clones, 90% of which are singletons. The ends were cut back, 2 bases at V and 4 bases at J, with 6 bases in the middle. CDR1 and CDR2 from the germline V gene are MNHEY and SMNVEV (reference sequence). This CDR3 contains 13 residues. Recruits, aged roughly 18 to 100 years, lived in 24 US areas. Assignments of participants to cohorts depended upon their own reported clinical history.

This TCR came from a woman in her 30s with acute COVID-19. The rearrangement joins TRBV27 to TRBJ1-5; no firm D call. Sequenced: PBMCs or T cells enriched from blood (not recorded which). CDR3: CASSLGTNQPQHF. The CDR3 DNA is TGTGCCAGCAGTTTAGGTACTAATCAGCCCCAGCATTTT.